The subject of this entry is one T cell receptor (beta chain). The target antigen is unknown. This CDR3 has 16 amino acids. Germline V lookup: CDR1 SGHRS, CDR2 YFSETQ. The V segment lost 5 bases and the J segment 0 bases; nucleotides outside the gene matches: 5. Generated by immunoSEQ multiplex PCR, the TCRdb table keeps only in-frame clones and is missing some. The profile shows just under 150,000 clones, roughly 86% of them singletons. These data are taken from a study of cytomegalovirus exposure and HLA in healthy donors. Notes on the study in general: TCR beta chains numbering some 160 were designated cytomegalovirus-associated.

The sequenced material came from PBMCs. The V gene is TRBV5-1, the J gene TRBJ2-6, with 7 bases fitting TRBD1. The receptor was isolated from a man between 18 and 29 years old in good health and CMV-seropositive. CDR3: CASSSDRRSGANVLTF. As DNA, the CDR3 is TGCGCCAGCAGTTCGGACAGGCGCTCTGGGGCCAACGTCCTGACTTTC.